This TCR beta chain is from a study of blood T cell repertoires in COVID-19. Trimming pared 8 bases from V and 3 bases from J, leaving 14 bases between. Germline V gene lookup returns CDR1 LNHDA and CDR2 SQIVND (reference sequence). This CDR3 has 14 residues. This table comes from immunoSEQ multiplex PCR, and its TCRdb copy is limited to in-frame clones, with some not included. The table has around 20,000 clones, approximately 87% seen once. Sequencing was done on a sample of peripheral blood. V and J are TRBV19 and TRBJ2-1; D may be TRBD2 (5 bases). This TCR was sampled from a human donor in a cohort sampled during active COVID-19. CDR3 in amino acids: CASSSGEGYNEQFF. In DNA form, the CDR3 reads TGTGCCAGTTCATCAGGCGAGGGCTACAATGAGCAGTTCTTC.